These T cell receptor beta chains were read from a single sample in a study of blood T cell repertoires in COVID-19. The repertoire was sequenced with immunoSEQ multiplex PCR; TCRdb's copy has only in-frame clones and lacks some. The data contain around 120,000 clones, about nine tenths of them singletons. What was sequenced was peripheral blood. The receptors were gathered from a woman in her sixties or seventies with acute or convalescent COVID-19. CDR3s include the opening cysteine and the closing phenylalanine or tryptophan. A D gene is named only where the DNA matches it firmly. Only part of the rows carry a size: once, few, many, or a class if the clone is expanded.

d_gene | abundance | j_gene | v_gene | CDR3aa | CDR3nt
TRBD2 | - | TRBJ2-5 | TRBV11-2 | CASSRSGVQETQYF | TGTGCCAGCAGCCGTAGCGGGGTACAAGAGACCCAGTACTTC
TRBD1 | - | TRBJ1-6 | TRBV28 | CASSPGQGGSPLHF | TGTGCCAGCAGTCCGGGACAGGGGGGATCACCCCTCCACTTT
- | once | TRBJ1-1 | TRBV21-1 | CASPRGNTEAFF | TGTGCCAGTCCCAGGGGGAACACTGAAGCTTTCTTT
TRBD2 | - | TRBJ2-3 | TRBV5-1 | CASSLMASGGRDTQYF | TGCGCCAGCAGCTTGATGGCTAGCGGGGGGCGGGATACGCAGTATTTT
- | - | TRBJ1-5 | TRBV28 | CASHPGGNSNQPQHF | TGTGCTAGTCACCCTGGGGGGAATAGCAATCAGCCCCAGCATTTT
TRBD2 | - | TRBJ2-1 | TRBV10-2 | CASSNERGGAGNEQFF | TGCGCCAGCAGTAATGAGCGGGGGGGCGCAGGGAATGAGCAGTTCTTC
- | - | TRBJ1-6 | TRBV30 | CAWSSFLNSPLHF | TGTGCCTGGAGTAGCTTTCTAAATTCACCCCTCCACTTT
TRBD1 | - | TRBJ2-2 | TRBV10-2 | CASSRKGQFTGELFF | TGCGCCAGCAGCAGGAAGGGACAGTTTACCGGGGAGCTGTTTTTT
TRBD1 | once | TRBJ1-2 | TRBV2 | CASSGTGGQNGYTF | TGTGCCAGCAGTGGGACAGGGGGCCAGAACGGCTACACCTTC
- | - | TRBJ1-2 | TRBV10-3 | CAISTSDIGHGYTF | TGTGCCATCAGCACATCCGACATCGGCCATGGCTACACCTTC
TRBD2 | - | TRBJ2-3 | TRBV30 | CALRLADSTDTQYF | TGTGCCTTGAGACTAGCGGACTCCACAGATACGCAGTATTTT
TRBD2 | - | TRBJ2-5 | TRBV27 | CASSWGGPSYQETQYF | TGTGCCAGCAGTTGGGGGGGTCCATCGTACCAAGAGACCCAGTACTTC
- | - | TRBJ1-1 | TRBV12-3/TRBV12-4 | CASSFSPNTEAFF | TGTGCCAGCAGTTTCTCCCCGAACACTGAAGCTTTCTTT
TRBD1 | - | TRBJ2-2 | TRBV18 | CASSPGRQGAGELFF | TGTGCCAGCTCACCAGGGAGACAGGGCGCCGGGGAGCTGTTTTTT